The 20 T cell receptor beta chains below come from one sample, sequenced in a study of CD8 T cell repertoires and HIV-1 epitope variants. Sequenced by immunoSEQ multiplex PCR; TCRdb stores in-frame clones only, minus some. The data show under 100,000 clones, with more than 65% seen just once and roughly 25% held by the top ten. Specimen: uncultured baseline CD8+ T cells from peripheral blood mononuclear cells (PBMCs). Receptors originate from a male donor with HIV.

This clone was seen a single time. The chain couples TRBV5-1 to TRBJ1-3; D is undetermined. Germline lookup yields CDR1 SGHRS and CDR2 YFSETQ. Trimming pared 2 bases from V and 0 bases from J, leaving 6 bases between. This CDR3 is built from 14 residues. The CDR3 sequence is CASSLSLSGNTIYF. The CDR3 nucleotides read TGCGCCAGCAGCTTAAGCCTCTCTGGAAACACCATATATTTT.

The gene calls are TRBV6-5 and TRBJ2-1; D ambiguous. Germline V gene sequence: CDR1 MNHEY, CDR2 SVGAGI. The length of the CDR3 is 14 residues. The V end was cut by 0 bases, the J end by 8 bases, with 11 bases between. The CDR3: CASSYSIQPDEQFF. The CDR3 DNA reads TGTGCCAGCAGTTACTCGATACAGCCAGATGAGCAGTTCTTC.

Ten or more counts support this clone. This chain uses TRBV7-2 with TRBJ1-4; D remains ambiguous. Germline CDR1 reads SGHTA; CDR2 reads FQGNSA. Trimming removed 2 bases from V and 8 bases from J, with 3 bases in between. The CDR3 is made up of 11 amino acids. Here the CDR3 reads CASSLREKLFF. The CDR3, as DNA: TGTGCCAGCAGCTTAAGGGAAAAACTGTTTTTT.

The chain has TRBV5-4 and TRBJ2-5; D is possibly TRBD2 (6 bases). Germline V gene sequence: CDR1 SGHNT, CDR2 YYREEE (reference sequence). Trimming shortened V by 1 base and J by 5 bases, and 12 bases separated the two germline ends. This CDR3 spans 14 amino acids. The CDR3 DNA sequence: TGTGCCAGCAGCTTGTCCGGGAGAGGGGAGACCCAGTACTTC. Translation gives CASSLSGRGETQYF.

The chain employs TRBV5-5 and TRBJ1-2, with D perhaps matching TRBD1 (5 bases). This CDR3 is 14 amino acids long. Trimming pared 0 bases from V and 4 bases from J, leaving 10 bases between. Germline CDR1 and CDR2: SGHKS and YYEKEE (reference sequence). CDR3 protein: CASSLEGTVYGYTF. The DNA of the CDR3 is TGTGCCAGCAGCTTGGAAGGGACGGTCTATGGCTACACCTTC.

The chain uses TRBV28 and TRBJ1-5; weak D call: TRBD1 (5 bases). Germline values: CDR1 MDHEN, CDR2 SYDVKM. CDR3 length: 13 amino acids. Trimming took off 7 bases at V and 6 bases at J, with 13 bases between the two ends. CDR3 sequence: CASKGQLSQPQHF. CDR3 sequence (DNA): TGTGCCAGCAAGGGGCAGCTCAGTCAGCCCCAGCATTTT.

The chain uses TRBV4-2 and TRBJ2-3; 8 positions match TRBD2. The trim removed 0 bases at V and 5 bases at J, leaving 7 bases unmatched. CDR1 is LGHNA and CDR2 is YNFKEQ in the germline V gene. CDR3 length: 16 amino acids. The CDR3: CASSQEGRGEVDTQYF. Written as DNA, the CDR3 is TGTGCCAGCAGCCAAGAAGGGCGGGGGGAGGTAGATACGCAGTATTTT.

V and J are TRBV7-9 and TRBJ2-1; 7 bases match TRBD1. The CDR3 spans 13 residues. Germline V lookup: CDR1 SEHNR, CDR2 FQNEAQ (reference sequence). V was pared by 5 bases and J by 8 bases, with 6 bases of the junction left unmatched. CDR3 DNA: TGTGCCAGCAGCAGTAGGGGGCCGGATGAGCAGTTCTTC. It specifies CASSSRGPDEQFF.

This clone was recorded only once. The chain uses TRBV7-6 and TRBJ1-6, with D hard to call. Trimming took off 3 bases at V and 5 bases at J, with 8 bases between the two ends. The CDR3 totals 14 residues. Looked up from germline, CDR1 is SGHVS and CDR2 is FNYEAQ. CDR3: CASSLSGHNSPLHF. The CDR3 nucleotides are TGTGCCAGCAGCTTGTCGGGCCATAATTCACCCCTCCACTTT.

This clone occurred once. V and J are TRBV15 and TRBJ2-1; 7 bases agree with TRBD2. This CDR3 is built from 15 residues. V lost 4 bases, J lost 3 bases, and 6 bases stayed unmatched. The germline V gene has CDR1 LNHNV and CDR2 YYDKDF (reference sequence). CDR3 residues: CATSTGAGIYNEQFF. As DNA, the CDR3 is TGTGCCACCAGCACAGGAGCGGGAATCTACAATGAGCAGTTCTTC.

This chain connects TRBV15 to TRBJ1-1, with D perhaps matching TRBD1 (5 bases). Germline V gives CDR1 LNHNV, CDR2 YYDKDF (reference sequence). This CDR3 comprises 15 residues. Trimming removed 0 bases at V and 0 bases at J, with 8 bases between. CDR3 bases: TGTGCCACCAGCAGAGATTTGGGGGTGAACACTGAAGCTTTCTTT. It encodes CATSRDLGVNTEAFF.

This clone was detected only once. The chain has TRBV2 and TRBJ2-7, with 9 bases that match TRBD2. After removal of 2 bases from V and 1 base from J, the junction contained 6 bases not matched to a gene. Germline V CDR1 and CDR2: SNHLY, FYNNEI. This CDR3 region has 16 residues. The CDR3 reads CASSEFPAGGSYEQYF. CDR3 DNA: TGTGCCAGCAGTGAATTTCCAGCGGGAGGATCCTACGAGCAGTACTTC. The entire variable domain, with the rest obtained from reference TRBV2 and TRBJ2-7, is as follows: EPEVTQTPSHQVTQMGQEVILRCVPISNHLYFYWYRQILGQKVEFLVSFYNNEISEKSEIFDDQFSVERPDGSNFTLKIRSTKLEDSAMYFCASSEFPAGGSYEQYFGPGTRLTVT.

Here the CDR3 reads CASSHLPGTGELFF. The DNA for the CDR3 is TGCGCCAGCAGCCACCTTCCGGGAACCGGGGAGCTGTTTTTT. The V gene is TRBV4-3, the J gene TRBJ2-2; TRBD2 is a possible D gene (5 bases). CDR1 and CDR2 from the germline V gene are LGHNA and YSLEER. The CDR3 runs 14 residues. Trimming stripped 3 bases from V and 5 bases from J, with 10 bases between.

This clone was found many times. This chain links TRBV7-2 with TRBJ2-7; D gene unclear. Trimming took 0 bases from V and 9 from J, leaving 9 bases between them. The germline V gene has CDR1 SGHTA and CDR2 FQGNSA. The length of the CDR3 is 12 residues. The CDR3 nucleotides are TGTGCCAGCAGCTTAGCGAGTTTGGGGCAGTACTTC. This codes for CASSLASLGQYF.

The V gene is TRBV29-1, the J gene TRBJ2-5; 8 nucleotides agree with TRBD1. The germline CDR1 and CDR2 sequences are SQVTM and ANQGSEA. This CDR3 has 17 amino acids. Trimming cost V 0 bases and J 3 bases; bases outside gene matches: 12. DNA of the CDR3: TGCAGCGTTGAAGATCTAAGGACAGGGTTATTGGAAGAGACCCAGTACTTC. Protein sequence: CSVEDLRTGLLEETQYF.

The gene calls are TRBV2 and TRBJ2-1; TRBD1 might be the D (5 bases). Per the germline V gene, CDR1 is SNHLY and CDR2 is FYNNEI. V lost 4 bases, J lost 8 bases, and 12 bases lay in between. The CDR3 consists of 13 residues. The CDR3 protein is CASSVRVSDEQFF. The DNA of the CDR3 is TGTGCCAGCAGTGTCAGGGTGTCCGATGAGCAGTTCTTC.

The chain carries TRBV5-1 and TRBJ2-7; 7 bases align to TRBD2. Germline CDR1 SGHRS, CDR2 YFSETQ. V dropped 4 bases and J dropped 4; count of bases not matched to a gene: 8. The CDR3 has 14 amino acids. The CDR3 nucleotides read TGCGCCAGCAGCACGGGAGGAGGTTATTACGAGCAGTACTTC. It encodes CASSTGGGYYEQYF.

The J gene is TRBJ2-5, the V gene TRBV7-2; a weak D match, TRBD1 (5 bases). Deletions cut 1 base from V and 7 bases from J, with 7 bases between. Germline CDR1 reads SGHTA; CDR2 reads FQGNSA. This CDR3 comprises 12 residues. The CDR3: CASSLDQGTQYF. The CDR3 coding sequence is TGTGCCAGCAGCTTAGATCAGGGGACCCAGTACTTC.

The chain combines TRBV19 with TRBJ1-2; D not certain. The CDR3 covers 14 residues. V was trimmed by 5 bases and J by 2 bases, leaving 12 bases between them. Germline-derived CDR1 and CDR2 are LNHDA and SQIVND (reference sequence). The CDR3 nucleotides read TGTGCCAGTAGTCCTCGGGTAGGGAACTATGGCTACACCTTC. Protein product: CASSPRVGNYGYTF. The full variable domain, in which reference TRBV19 and TRBJ1-2 provide the parts outside the CDR3, is DGGITQSPKYLFRKEGQNVTLSCEQNLNHDAMYWYRQDPGQGLRLIYYSQIVNDFQKGDIAEGYSVSREKKESFPLTVTSAQKNPTAFYLCASSPRVGNYGYTFGSGTRLTVV.

This chain connects TRBV7-9 to TRBJ2-5, with D possibly matching TRBD2 (5 bases). V lost 0 bases to trimming and J lost 5 bases, with 13 bases between them. The CDR3 consists of 15 residues. Germline V gives CDR1 SEHNR, CDR2 FQNEAQ (reference sequence). CDR3 sequence (DNA): TGTGCCAGCAGCTTAGCTCGAGAGAGAGGGGAGACCCAGTACTTC. It codes for CASSLARERGETQYF.